This record concerns one TCR beta chain sequence. This clone was counted a few times. Its antigen specificity is not known. Per-base quality was not reported, and no clone a single base away is much larger than it. Each donor gave one peripheral blood draw, roughly 110 mL on average, collected into heparinised tubes. Using a panel that included CD45RO, CCR7, CD25, CD127, CD95 and CD27, naive, central memory, regulatory and stem cell-like memory CD4+ T cells were sorted on a BD FACSAria II. All sorted populations exceeded 95% purity. Right away, PBMCs were isolated by Lymphoprep density gradient centrifugation and were stained directly, with no culture step. To minimize batch effects, samples were stained and sorted in pairs, one healthy donor with one patient per experiment. The germline V gene specifies SNHLY as CDR1 and FYNNEI as CDR2. Trimming at the junction amounts to 1 base on V and 11 bases on J, and the germline ends lie 5 bases apart. The CDR3 covers 11 residues, taking in both the cysteine and the phenylalanine. Just CDR3 DNA is preserved here, 33 bases in frame from base 1.

These data originate in a study of beta chain features in type 1 diabetes (dated by TCRdb to between 2018 and 2020). As for the study more broadly: Mean age, gender distribution, total cell number and subset yield were not different between patients and healthy donors. Regulatory and stem cell-like memory subsets were isolated from only 8 patients and roughly eight healthy donors, whereas naive and central memory subsets came from all 30 or so donors. The study compared the TCRB repertoires of sorted circulating CD4+ T cell subsets in recently diagnosed type 1 diabetes patients with those in matched healthy donors. A total of approximately 100 million sorted cells were examined across all samples, and the number of cells per subset was strongly correlated with RNA yield. What the authors observed across the whole study: Naive, central memory and regulatory TCRB repertoires appeared to be more alike among patients than among healthy donors. Because small numbers of individuals were included in the HLA sub-analyses, any influence of HLA type on TCRB rearrangement was left unresolved. In all four CD4+ subsets, TCRB CDR3 length was moderately but significantly shorter in type 1 diabetes patients. Sequencing cDNA rather than genomic DNA could over-represent highly expressing activated cells, although activation and CD3 levels did not differ between groups. Shorter templates might have been favored by PCR, but patient and control samples were amplified and corrected together, so both groups would have been affected equally by any skew. At VDJ recombination sites, patients with type 1 diabetes made fewer insertions and deleted more nucleotides, a pattern implying thymic rearrangement abnormalities.

The entire amount of isolated RNA was reverse transcribed using the High Capacity cDNA Reverse Transcription Kit, so the sequenced TCRB transcripts were expressed ones. Naive, central memory and regulatory T cell samples underwent deep immunoSEQ sequencing, averaging about 3.57 million total reads per sample. Sorted cells were lysed in RLT buffer and RNA was extracted with DNase-treated RNeasy Micro or Mini kits, depending on cell number. Each cell subset was processed on its own to prevent cross-contamination, while patient and healthy donor samples were processed together. TCRB sequences were amplified from cDNA with the immunoSEQ multiplex PCR, producing 87-bp fragments spanning the CDR3 region. Sequencing of the amplicons was done on the Illumina HiSeq platform. The authors' pipeline ran thus. Synthetic template baselines were used to correct PCR bias computationally, reads within Hamming distance 2 were collapsed together, and singletons that could not be merged were discarded. By aligning reads against IMGT, V, D and J genes, CDR3 length, and insertions or deletions at six rearrangement sites were assigned. Within each subset, clonotype counts were normalized to the number of sorted cells before true diversity and Gini coefficients were calculated with the tcR R package. The overlap coefficient, calculated on TCRB nucleotide sequences, was used to measure repertoire sharing. Out-of-frame TCRB sequences from naive cells were analyzed as a proxy for the pre-selection repertoire. The clones in this table, taken by TCRdb from immuneACCESS, are in-frame only. Not every clone is retained; where verified, under half of the shortfall comes from an unresolved V gene, and the cause of the rest is unknown. V and J calls and clone size are given by that table; D and trimming were obtained from the DNA. In all, the sample holds more than 250,000 clones, and roughly an eighth of those were seen once. The top ten clonotypes cover less than 0.02% of the sample.

The sample was naive CD4+ T cells from blood. The cell subset or site label here, explained by the study, means: true naive CD4+ T cells. The chain links TRBV2 with TRBJ1-4; perhaps TRBD1 is the D gene, with 5 bases matching. The TCR comes from a man aged 25-45 years with type 1 diabetes. Here is the DNA: TGTGCCAGCAGTGAAGAGGGGAAACTGTTTTTT. Its product reads: CASSEEGKLFF.